These T cell receptor beta chains were read from a single sample in a study of OX40 agonist ivuxolimab in advanced cancers. Clones were read by immunoSEQ multiplex PCR, and TCRdb kept only the in-frame ones, dropping some. The sample holds nearly 110,000 clones, about nine tenths seen once. The material was CD4+ or CD8+ T cells sorted from blood, obtained in a trial of the OX40 agonist ivuxolimab. All receptors derive from an adult with an advanced solid tumor such as melanoma, head and neck, liver or kidney cancer. The CDR3 runs from the conserved cysteine through the conserved F or W. D genes are given only for firm matches. Size is omitted from some rows. Given values are once, few, many or a class for expanded clones.

NA	TRBV30	NA	15	TRBJ2-3	TGTGCCTGGAGTACTCCCGGGGTGGTGGGAGATACGCAGTATTTT	CAWSTPGVVGDTQYF
NA	TRBV6-5	NA	13	TRBJ1-1	TGTGCCAGCAGTTATAGGGGGAACACTGAAGCTTTCTTT	CASSYRGNTEAFF
NA	TRBV9	NA	13	TRBJ2-2	TGTGCCAGTAGGCAGATTAACACCGGGGAGCTGTTTTTT	CASRQINTGELFF
NA	TRBV5-1	NA	16	TRBJ2-5	TGCGCCAGCAGCTTGGCCGGCGCCCTCGTGGTGGAGACCCAGTACTTC	CASSLAGALVVETQYF
NA	TRBV19	TRBD1	16	TRBJ1-2	TGTGCCAGTAGTGACACAACGACAGGGCGTTGGCAAGGCTACACCTTC	CASSDTTTGRWQGYTF
NA	TRBV29-1	NA	14	TRBJ2-7	TGCAGCGTTGTTTTGACGCAGGGTGTGCACGAGCAGTACTTC	CSVVLTQGVHEQYF
NA	TRBV28	TRBD1	15	TRBJ1-2	TGTGCCAGCACCCTAGGGGGGTTTCAGGGGGATGGCTACACCTTC	CASTLGGFQGDGYTF
NA	TRBV7-8	NA	15	TRBJ2-7	TGTGCCAGCAGAAGAGAAGCGGAAAGCTCCTACGAGCAGTACTTC	CASRREAESSYEQYF
NA	TRBV7-3	NA	15	TRBJ2-3	TGTGCCAGCAGCTTAAATGGCGGAAAGGGAGATACGCAGTATTTT	CASSLNGGKGDTQYF
NA	TRBV11-2	NA	12	TRBJ2-7	TGTGCCAGCAGCTTAGGGAACTACGAGCAGTACTTC	CASSLGNYEQYF
NA	TRBV2	NA	16	TRBJ1-3	TGTGCCAGCAGTCCCCCGGGGCAGAGCTCTGGAAACACCATATATTTT	CASSPPGQSSGNTIYF
NA	TRBV6-5	NA	13	TRBJ1-1	TGTGCCAGCTTCAGGGGAGGGAACACTGAAGCTTTCTTT	CASFRGGNTEAFF
NA	TRBV19	TRBD1	16	TRBJ1-2	TGTGCCAGTAGTATAGATAGTACAGGGGGCCGGTATGGCTACACCTTC	CASSIDSTGGRYGYTF
NA	TRBV11-3	TRBD2	15	TRBJ2-1	TGTGCCAGCAGCTTCAGCGGGGGGGCGGGCTATGAGCAGTTCTTC	CASSFSGGAGYEQFF
NA	TRBV7-9	NA	14	TRBJ1-2	TGTGCCAGCAGCTTAAACGAGGGTTCCTATGGCTACACCTTC	CASSLNEGSYGYTF
once	TRBV5-4	TRBD2	16	TRBJ2-1	TGTGCCAGCAGCTCAGCGGGGGGGCACTCCTACAATGAGCAGTTCTTC	CASSSAGGHSYNEQFF
NA	TRBV2	NA	11	TRBJ1-4	TGTGCCAGCAGATTAAATGAAAAACTGTTTTTT	CASRLNEKLFF
NA	TRBV6-5	NA	15	TRBJ1-6	TGTGCCAGCAGTTACGGCAGGGTCTATAATTCACCCCTCCACTTT	CASSYGRVYNSPLHF
NA	TRBV5-1	NA	15	TRBJ2-7	TGCGCCAGCAAATTTGTGGTGGATGGACTTCCCGAGCAGTACTTC	CASKFVVDGLPEQYF
NA	TRBV28	TRBD2	15	TRBJ2-3	TGTGCCAGCAGTGCAGCGGGGGGGCCGCCAGATACGCAGTATTTT	CASSAAGGPPDTQYF
NA	TRBV7-6	NA	11	TRBJ1-1	TGTGCCAGCAGCTTATTGACTGAAGCTTTCTTT	CASSLLTEAFF
once	TRBV4-2	NA	14	TRBJ2-3	TGTGCCAGCAGCCAAGTGGGGGGCACAGATACGCAGTATTTT	CASSQVGGTDTQYF
NA	TRBV2	NA	13	TRBJ2-2	TGTGCCAGCAACGATCGGCGGGGCGGGGAGCTGTTTTTT	CASNDRRGGELFF
once	TRBV7-2	NA	14	TRBJ1-2	TGTGCCAGCAGCTTTTTAACAGGGAACTTCGGCTACACCTTC	CASSFLTGNFGYTF
NA	TRBV9	NA	14	TRBJ2-5	TGTGCCAGCAGCCCTCGACCTGCGAGAGAGACCCAGTACTTC	CASSPRPARETQYF
NA	TRBV27	NA	13	TRBJ1-5	TGTGCCAGCATGCCGACTTTCAATCAGCCCCAGCATTTT	CASMPTFNQPQHF
once	TRBV7-9	NA	14	TRBJ2-7	TGTGCCAGCAGCTTCTCCGACAGTTCCTACGAGCAGTACTTC	CASSFSDSSYEQYF
NA	TRBV7-9	TRBD1	17	TRBJ2-7	TGTGCCAGCAGTCTTTTGGGCGCGGGGACAGGGTCCGACGAGCAGTACTTC	CASSLLGAGTGSDEQYF
once	TRBV2	TRBD2	16	TRBJ2-3	TGTGCCAGCAGTGAGACTAGCGGAAATAGCACAGATACGCAGTATTTT	CASSETSGNSTDTQYF
NA	TRBV5-1	TRBD1	14	TRBJ2-5	TGCGCCAGCAGCTCAAGGGACAGCCAAGAGACCCAGTACTTC	CASSSRDSQETQYF
NA	TRBV9	TRBD1	15	TRBJ2-7	TGTGCCAGCAGCTTTACCGGGACAGGGGTAGACGAGCAGTACTTC	CASSFTGTGVDEQYF
NA	TRBV19	NA	18	TRBJ1-4	TGTGCCAGTAGTACAGGTTGGACGGTCTCGGACGGGATTGGAAAACTGTTTTTT	CASSTGWTVSDGIGKLFF
once	TRBV28	NA	16	TRBJ1-5	TGTGCCAGCAGCCCCCCGACTCAGGGTCGCAATCAGCCCCAGCATTTT	CASSPPTQGRNQPQHF
NA	TRBV27	NA	16	TRBJ2-6	TGTGCCAGCCTTCCGGACGGAAGCTCTGGGGCCAACGTCCTGACTTTC	CASLPDGSSGANVLTF
NA	TRBV6-1	TRBD1	15	TRBJ1-5	TGTGCCAGCAGTGAAACAGGGGCGGGAAATCAGCCCCAGCATTTT	CASSETGAGNQPQHF
NA	TRBV18	TRBD2	16	TRBJ2-7	TGTGCCAGCTCACTTGCCGGGACTAGCGGGGTCTACGAGCAGTACTTC	CASSLAGTSGVYEQYF
NA	TRBV11-2	TRBD2	15	TRBJ2-3	TGTGCCAGCAGCCCCACCGGACTAGCTGGAGATACGCAGTATTTT	CASSPTGLAGDTQYF
NA	TRBV18	TRBD2	16	TRBJ2-3	TGTGCCAGCTCTGCCGGGACTAGCGGGGGGCTGGATACGCAGTATTTT	CASSAGTSGGLDTQYF
few	TRBV7-8	NA	15	TRBJ1-1	TGTGCCAGCAGCTACCCCAGGTGGGGTGGGCCTGAAGCTTTCTTT	CASSYPRWGGPEAFF
NA	TRBV7-9	NA	16	TRBJ1-2	TGTGCCAGCAGCTTAACCCGGGACGCATCCTATTATGGCTACACCTTC	CASSLTRDASYYGYTF
once	TRBV5-1	NA	13	TRBJ2-1	TGCGCCAGCAGCCTACAACAATACAATGAGCAGTTCTTC	CASSLQQYNEQFF
NA	TRBV6-1	NA	13	TRBJ1-6	TGTGCCAGCAGTGAAGGCCCAGATTCACCCCTCCACTTT	CASSEGPDSPLHF
NA	TRBV12-2	NA	19	TRBJ1-3	TGTGCAAGTCGCTCCCTATACATACAGGGGATCACCTCTGGAAACACCATATATTTT	CASRSLYIQGITSGNTIYF
NA	TRBV21-1	NA	12	TRBJ1-4	TGTGCCAGCAGAAAGGTAAATGAAAAACTGTTTTTT	CASRKVNEKLFF
few	TRBV7-9	NA	13	TRBJ1-6	TGTGCCAGCAGCTCTTCCTGGGATCCACCCCTCCACTTT	CASSSSWDPPLHF
NA	TRBV10-3	NA	13	TRBJ2-3	TGTGCCATCAGTGGAGGTCGGACAGATACGCAGTATTTT	CAISGGRTDTQYF
NA	TRBV6-1	NA	13	TRBJ2-7	TGTGCCAGCAGCCCTAAACCGGGGTACGAGCAGTACTTC	CASSPKPGYEQYF
NA	TRBV5-4	TRBD1	14	TRBJ1-4	TGTGCCAGCAGCACCGGGACAGTAAATGAAAAACTGTTTTTT	CASSTGTVNEKLFF
NA	TRBV7-2	TRBD2	15	TRBJ2-7	TGTGCCAGCAGCTCAGCGGGGGGACCATCCTACGAGCAGTACTTC	CASSSAGGPSYEQYF
NA	TRBV5-4	NA	15	TRBJ2-1	TGTGCCAGCAGTTCCGACGTTGCAACCTACAATGAGCAGTTCTTC	CASSSDVATYNEQFF
NA	TRBV30	NA	11	TRBJ1-3	TGTGCCTGGAGGGTAGGGGCCACCATATATTTT	CAWRVGATIYF
NA	TRBV19	NA	13	TRBJ2-5	TGTGCCAGTGCTAATCGGGCAAAAGAGACCCAGTACTTC	CASANRAKETQYF
NA	TRBV6-1	NA	10	TRBJ2-7	TGTGCCACCCGGAGTTACGAGCAGTACTTC	CATRSYEQYF
few	TRBV9	NA	15	TRBJ2-7	TGTGCCAGCAGCGAACGGACGGAAGAACCCTACGAGCAGTACTTC	CASSERTEEPYEQYF
few	TRBV5-5	NA	18	TRBJ1-5	TGTGCCAGCAGCCCTGCGATCACAGTGTCAGCCCTTAATCAGCCCCAGCATTTT	CASSPAITVSALNQPQHF
NA	TRBV28	TRBD1	14	TRBJ2-5	TGTGCCAGCAGTTTATGGGACAGGGCTGAGACCCAGTACTTC	CASSLWDRAETQYF
NA	TRBV2	NA	12	TRBJ1-1	TGTGCCAGCAGCCCAGGCTTATCGGTAGCTTTCTTT	CASSPGLSVAFF
NA	TRBV2	NA	13	TRBJ1-5	TGTGCCAGCACGTTGGGGTCCCGGCAGCCCCAGCATTTT	CASTLGSRQPQHF